These 3 T cell receptor beta chains came from one sample sequenced in a study of early T cells in non-severe SARS-CoV-2 infection. Each CDR3 protein is one row after TCRdb ran MiXCR on the 5' RACE reads. There are some 52,000 distinct CDR3 sequences in the sample; around 7.5% occur only once, and roughly 8.8% lies in the top ten. Sample: whole blood. These receptors were taken from an adult who was a healthcare worker with PCR-confirmed SARS-CoV-2 infection or an uninfected control (not recorded which).

This clonotype was observed a handful of times. The CDR3 DNA sequence: TGTGCCAGCAGCCTGACAGGGGGTAGCACAGATACGCAGTATTTT. Protein product: CASSLTGGSTDTQYF. The chain employs TRBV7-9 and TRBJ2-3, with 9 bases that match TRBD1. The CDR3 loop spans 15 amino acids. With V trimmed by 5 bases and J by 0 bases, 3 bases remained unmatched. Germline lookup yields CDR1 SEHNR and CDR2 FQNEAQ (reference sequence).

V is TRBV27 and J is TRBJ2-7, with D possibly being TRBD2 (6 bases). The CDR3 runs 12 residues. Germline CDR1 is MNHEY and CDR2 is SMNVEV (reference sequence). Trimming cost V 6 bases and J 4 bases, with 10 bases left between them. The CDR3 bases are TGTGCCAGCAGAAGGGGACTTTACGAGCAGTACTTC. It yields the protein CASRRGLYEQYF.

The V gene is TRBV19, the J gene TRBJ1-2; 7 bases line up with TRBD1. The V gene's germline CDR1 is LNHDA and CDR2 SQIVND (reference sequence). V was pared by 2 bases and J by 7 bases, with 10 bases of the junction left unmatched. CDR3 length equals 15 residues. CDR3 coding DNA: TGTGCCAGTAGTATATCCAGGGGGGTCTCGTCTGGCTACACCTTC. As protein: CASSISRGVSSGYTF.